Below, 21 T cell receptor beta chains from the same sample are listed, as sequenced in a study of blood T cell repertoires in COVID-19. Using immunoSEQ multiplex PCR, the repertoire was profiled, and TCRdb retains in-frame clones only, with some absent. The profile shows hundreds of thousands of clones, approximately 80% of them singletons. The material sequenced was peripheral blood. These receptor sequences come from a woman older than 75 with acute or convalescent COVID-19.

This clone was observed a single time. V usage is TRBV18 and J usage is TRBJ1-2, with 8 bases identical to TRBD1. Germline assignment: CDR1 KGHSH and CDR2 LQKENI. The CDR3 is 14 amino acids. After removal of 1 base from V and 8 bases from J, the junction contained 6 bases not matched to a gene. The CDR3 here is CASSPLDRDTGYTF. CDR3 coding DNA: TGTGCCAGCTCACCACTGGACAGGGATACAGGCTACACCTTC.

This chain uses TRBV27 with TRBJ2-7; 8 nucleotides match TRBD1. Germline V gene lookup returns CDR1 MNHEY and CDR2 SMNVEV (reference sequence). This CDR3 spans 15 amino acids. The V segment lost 5 bases and the J segment 0 bases; nucleotides outside the gene matches: 6. The CDR3 nucleotides are TGTGCCAGCAGTGGTACCGGGACAGGCTCCTACGAGCAGTACTTC. Its protein is CASSGTGTGSYEQYF.

The chain uses TRBV27 and TRBJ2-7, with TRBD1 matching over 8 bases. Germline lookup yields CDR1 MNHEY and CDR2 SMNVEV (reference sequence). This CDR3 spans 14 amino acids. V gave up 6 bases and J gave up 3 bases; unmatched junction bases: 7. The chain's CDR3 is CASSPTGDLYEQYF. DNA of the CDR3: TGTGCCAGCAGCCCGACAGGGGACCTCTACGAGCAGTACTTC.

The CDR3 here is CASSQVFRGLSKNIQYF. CDR3 coding DNA: TGTGCCAGCAGCCAAGTCTTCAGGGGGCTTTCCAAAAACATTCAGTACTTC. The chain uses TRBV4-2 and TRBJ2-4, with 8 bases matching TRBD1. With V trimmed by 1 base and J by 2 bases, 7 bases remained unmatched. In germline, CDR1 is LGHNA, CDR2 YNFKEQ. The CDR3 loop spans 17 amino acids.

This clone was detected many times. This rearrangement joins TRBV5-6 to TRBJ2-7; no clear D. CDR1 SGHDT and CDR2 YYEEEE come from the germline V gene. V was pared by 2 bases and J by 3 bases, with 3 bases between. The CDR3 extends over 11 amino acids. CDR3 nucleotide sequence: TGTGCCAGCAGCTTTCTCTACGAGCAGTACTTC. The encoded protein is CASSFLYEQYF.

V gene TRBV24-1 combines with J gene TRBJ2-2; 9 positions match TRBD1. The J segment lost 0 bases and the V segment lost 2 bases, leaving 0 bases of the junction unmatched. Germline CDR1 and CDR2: KGHDR and SFDVKD. The CDR3 spans 16 residues. The CDR3 reads CATSDWTGANTGELFF. CDR3 bases: TGTGCCACCAGTGATTGGACAGGGGCGAACACCGGGGAGCTGTTTTTT.

The gene calls are TRBV7-2 and TRBJ2-2; D ambiguous. V was pared by 1 base and J by 6 bases, with 6 bases between. This CDR3 comprises 13 residues. Germline values: CDR1 SGHTA, CDR2 FQGNSA. Here the CDR3 DNA reads TGTGCCAGCAGCTTAGGAGTCGCCGGGGAGCTGTTTTTT. As protein: CASSLGVAGELFF.

The CDR3 sequence is CASSSEHRNTEAFF. Written as DNA, the CDR3 is TGTGCCAGCAGCTCCGAACACCGGAACACTGAAGCTTTCTTT. This chain joins TRBV7-7 and TRBJ1-1, with D uncertain. V was cut by 4 bases and J by 1 base, with 10 bases left in between. Germline lookup yields CDR1 SSHAT and CDR2 FNYEAQ (reference sequence). The length of the CDR3 is 14 residues.

The J gene is TRBJ1-4, the V gene TRBV5-1; D may be TRBD1 (6 bases). This CDR3 region has 15 residues. The V gene lost 0 bases and the J gene lost 6 bases, with 12 bases spanning the gap. Germline CDR1 is SGHRS and CDR2 is YFSETQ. The CDR3 region has the DNA TGCGCCAGCAGCTTGGATGGGGGGGCCTATGAAAAACTGTTTTTT. Amino acid sequence: CASSLDGGAYEKLFF.

The rearrangement links TRBV25-1 to TRBJ2-5; maybe TRBD2 (6 bases). Trimming stripped 2 bases from V and 1 base from J, with 20 bases between. The CDR3 is 18 residues long. Germline V gene lookup returns CDR1 MGHDK and CDR2 SYGVNS. The CDR3 DNA sequence: TGTGCCAGCAGTGAACCCCGCCTAGCTGCTAGCGCCCAAGAGACCCAGTACTTC. It specifies CASSEPRLAASAQETQYF.

The chain has TRBV10-1 and TRBJ1-2; D unresolved. Germline CDR1 is WNHNN and CDR2 is SYGVQD (reference sequence). V was clipped by 2 bases and J by 2 bases, with 9 bases between them. This CDR3 contains 14 residues. The CDR3 reads CASSEAVANYGYTF. The CDR3 nucleotides read TGCGCCAGCAGTGAGGCCGTAGCCAACTATGGCTACACCTTC.

The chain joins TRBV19 to TRBJ2-3; TRBD1 matches 8 bases. Germline lookup yields CDR1 LNHDA and CDR2 SQIVND (reference sequence). Germline trimming cut 3 bases from V and 3 bases from J; bases unmatched to any gene: 5. The CDR3 covers 15 residues. The CDR3 region has the DNA TGTGCCAGTAGTATCGGGACAGGCGGGACAGATACGCAGTATTTT. As protein: CASSIGTGGTDTQYF.

V and J are TRBV7-9 and TRBJ2-1; tentative D call: TRBD2 (6 bases). Germline CDR1 and CDR2: SEHNR and FQNEAQ (reference sequence). The V end was cut by 5 bases, the J end by 6 bases, with 17 bases between. This CDR3 has 15 amino acids. CDR3 sequence (DNA): TGTGCCAGCAGCCTTGCCGGGACTCCTCTCAATGAGCAGTTCTTC. Translated: CASSLAGTPLNEQFF.

This chain links TRBV27 with TRBJ1-1; a possible D gene is TRBD1 (6 bases). CDR3 length: 15 residues. Trimming removed 0 bases at V and 5 bases at J, with 13 bases between. Per the germline V gene, CDR1 is MNHEY and CDR2 is SMNVEV (reference sequence). The CDR3 coding sequence is TGTGCCAGCAGTTTATCAGGCTGGGGGCTTACTGAAGCTTTCTTT. This sequence encodes CASSLSGWGLTEAFF.

This clone came up a few times. The CDR3 loop is CASSAAQGAGGNTIYF. The CDR3 coding sequence is TGTGCCAGCAGCGCGGCACAGGGGGCGGGGGGAAACACCATATATTTT. This chain connects TRBV7-9 to TRBJ1-3; the match to TRBD1 covers 9 bases. Germline CDR1 SEHNR, CDR2 FQNEAQ (reference sequence). The junction had 9 bases not matched to a gene; V was cut back by 5 bases and J by 4 bases. This CDR3 is 16 amino acids long.

The chain carries TRBV5-1 and TRBJ2-3, with 12 positions matching TRBD1. The germline CDR1 and CDR2 sequences are SGHRS and YFSETQ. This CDR3 has 17 residues. Losses at the gene ends were 3 bases for V and 2 bases for J; bases not matched to a gene: 7. The CDR3 DNA is TGCGCCAGCAGCTCGGGAGGGACAGGGGGCTTCACAGATACGCAGTATTTT. Its protein product is CASSSGGTGGFTDTQYF. Full variable domain (missing parts from reference TRBV5-1 and TRBJ2-3): KAGVTQTPRYLIKTRGQQVTLSCSPISGHRSVSWYQQTPGQGLQFLFEYFSETQRNKGNFPGRFSGRQFSNSRSEMNVSTLELGDSALYLCASSSGGTGGFTDTQYFGPGTRLTVL.

This sequence joins TRBV4-2 and TRBJ2-1, with 13 nucleotides matching TRBD2. V dropped 1 base and J dropped 10; count of bases not matched to a gene: 7. Germline CDR1 reads LGHNA; CDR2 reads YNFKEQ. The CDR3 has 16 residues. The CDR3 DNA follows: TGTGCCAGCAGCCAAGCGACTAGCGGGGGGCGGCGGGAGCAGTTCTTC. Protein product: CASSQATSGGRREQFF.

This chain joins TRBV29-1 and TRBJ2-4; 15 bases align to TRBD2. Germline V gives CDR1 SQVTM, CDR2 ANQGSEA. Trimming cost V 6 bases and J 7 bases; bases outside gene matches: 4. CDR3 length equals 14 residues. CDR3 residues: CSVAGLAGGNIQYF. CDR3 nucleotides: TGCAGCGTCGCCGGACTAGCGGGAGGGAACATTCAGTACTTC.

The chain employs TRBV5-4 and TRBJ2-5, with D maybe TRBD2 (7 bases). The CDR3 runs 13 residues. Germline loops: CDR1 SGHNT, CDR2 YYREEE (reference sequence). The V end lost 3 bases, the J end lost 4 bases, and 10 bases lay between the germline ends. CDR3 DNA: TGTGCCAGCAGCTCGGGGGGCACAGAGACCCAGTACTTC. Amino acids: CASSSGGTETQYF.

This clone appeared once. The CDR3 DNA is TGTGCCAGCAGCCCCGGGGACAGGGTCTCTAATCAGCCCCAGCATTTT. This codes for CASSPGDRVSNQPQHF. The chain links TRBV7-3 to TRBJ1-5; 9 bases are shared with TRBD1. The V gene end was trimmed by 5 bases and the J gene end by 4 bases; junction bases not matched to a gene: 9. The V gene's germline CDR1 is SGHTA and CDR2 FQGTGA. This CDR3 comprises 16 residues.

This clone was seen a single time. CDR3 protein: CASSSEQLAGVQETQYF. The CDR3, as DNA: TGCGCCAGCAGCTCCGAACAACTAGCGGGGGTACAAGAGACCCAGTACTTC. V gene TRBV5-1 combines with J gene TRBJ2-5; 11 positions agree with TRBD2. The CDR3 runs to 17 residues. Losses at the gene ends were 3 bases for V and 2 bases for J; bases not matched to a gene: 9. Germline values: CDR1 SGHRS, CDR2 YFSETQ.